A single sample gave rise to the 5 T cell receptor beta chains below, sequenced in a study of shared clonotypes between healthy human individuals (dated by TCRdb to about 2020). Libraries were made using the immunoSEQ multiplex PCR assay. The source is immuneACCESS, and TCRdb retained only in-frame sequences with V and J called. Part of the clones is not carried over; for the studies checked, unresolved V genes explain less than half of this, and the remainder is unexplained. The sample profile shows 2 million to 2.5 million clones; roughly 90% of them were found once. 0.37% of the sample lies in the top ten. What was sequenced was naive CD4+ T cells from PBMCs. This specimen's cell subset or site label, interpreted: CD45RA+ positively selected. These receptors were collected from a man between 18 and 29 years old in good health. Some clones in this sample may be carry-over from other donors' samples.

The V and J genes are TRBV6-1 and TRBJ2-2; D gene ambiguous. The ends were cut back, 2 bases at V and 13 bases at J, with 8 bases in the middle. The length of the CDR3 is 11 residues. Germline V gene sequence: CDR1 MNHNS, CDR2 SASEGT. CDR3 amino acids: CASSERARLFF. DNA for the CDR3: TGTGCCAGCAGTGAACGAGCAAGGCTGTTTTTT.

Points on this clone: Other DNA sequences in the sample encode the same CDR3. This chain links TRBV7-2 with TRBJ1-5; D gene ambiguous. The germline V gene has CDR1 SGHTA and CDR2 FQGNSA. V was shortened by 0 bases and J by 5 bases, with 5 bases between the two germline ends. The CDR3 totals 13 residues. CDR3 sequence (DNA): TGTGCCAGCAGCTTAGCGCGAGATCAGCCCCAGCATTTT. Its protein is CASSLARDQPQHF.

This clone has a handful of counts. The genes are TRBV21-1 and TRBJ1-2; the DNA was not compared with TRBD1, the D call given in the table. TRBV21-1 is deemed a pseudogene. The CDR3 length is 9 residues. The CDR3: CASRRRTGW. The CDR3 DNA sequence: TGTGCCAGCAGAAGGAGGACAGGGTGG.

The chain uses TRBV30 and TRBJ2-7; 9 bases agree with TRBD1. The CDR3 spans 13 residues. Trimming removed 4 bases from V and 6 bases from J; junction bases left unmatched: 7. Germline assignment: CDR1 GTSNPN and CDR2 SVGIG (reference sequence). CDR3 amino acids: CAWTKDRGPEQYF. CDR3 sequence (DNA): TGTGCCTGGACTAAGGACAGGGGCCCCGAGCAGTACTTC.

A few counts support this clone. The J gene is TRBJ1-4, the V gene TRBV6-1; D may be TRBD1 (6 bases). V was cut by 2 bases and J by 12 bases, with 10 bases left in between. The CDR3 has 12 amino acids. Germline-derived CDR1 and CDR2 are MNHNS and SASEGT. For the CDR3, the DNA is TGTGCCAGCAGTGAACCGGGACAACAACTGTTTTTT. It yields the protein CASSEPGQQLFF.